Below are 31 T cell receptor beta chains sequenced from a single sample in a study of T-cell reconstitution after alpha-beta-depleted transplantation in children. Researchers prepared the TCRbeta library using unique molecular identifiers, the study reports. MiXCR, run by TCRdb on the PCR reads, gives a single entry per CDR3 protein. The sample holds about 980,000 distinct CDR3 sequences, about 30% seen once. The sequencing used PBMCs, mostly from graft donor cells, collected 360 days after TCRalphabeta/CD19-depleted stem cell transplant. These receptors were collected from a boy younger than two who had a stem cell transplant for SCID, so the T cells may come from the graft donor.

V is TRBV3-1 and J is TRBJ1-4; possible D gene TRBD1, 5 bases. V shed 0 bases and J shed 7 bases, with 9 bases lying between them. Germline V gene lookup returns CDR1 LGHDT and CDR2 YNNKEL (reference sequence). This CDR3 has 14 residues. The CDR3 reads CASSQEGGREKLFF. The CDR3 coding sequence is TGTGCCAGCAGCCAAGAGGGGGGACGTGAAAAACTGTTTTTT.

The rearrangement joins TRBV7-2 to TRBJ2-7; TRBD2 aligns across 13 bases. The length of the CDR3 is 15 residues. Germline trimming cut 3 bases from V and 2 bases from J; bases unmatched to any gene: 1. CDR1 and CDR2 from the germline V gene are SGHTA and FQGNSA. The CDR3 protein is CASSFTSGGAYEQYF. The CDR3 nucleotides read TGTGCCAGCAGCTTCACTAGCGGGGGGGCCTACGAGCAGTACTTC.

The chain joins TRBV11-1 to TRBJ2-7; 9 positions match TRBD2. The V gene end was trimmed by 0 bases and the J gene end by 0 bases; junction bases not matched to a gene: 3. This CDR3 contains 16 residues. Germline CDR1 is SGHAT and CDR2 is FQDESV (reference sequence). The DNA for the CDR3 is TGTGCCAGCAGCTTAGCACTAGCGGGCGACTCCTACGAGCAGTACTTC. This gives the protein CASSLALAGDSYEQYF. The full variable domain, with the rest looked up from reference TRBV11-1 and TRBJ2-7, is EAEVAQSPRYKITEKSQAVAFWCDPISGHATLYWYRQILGQGPELLVQFQDESVVDDSQLPKDRFSAERLKGVDSTLKIQPAELGDSAMYLCASSLALAGDSYEQYFGPGTRLTVT.

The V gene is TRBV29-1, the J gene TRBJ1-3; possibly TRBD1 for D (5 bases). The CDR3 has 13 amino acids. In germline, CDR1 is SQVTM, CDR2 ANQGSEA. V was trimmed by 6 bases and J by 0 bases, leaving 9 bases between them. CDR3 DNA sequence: TGCAGCGTCCTGAGGGGCTCTGGAAACACCATATATTTT. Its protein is CSVLRGSGNTIYF. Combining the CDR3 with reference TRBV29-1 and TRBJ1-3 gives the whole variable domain SAVISQKPSRDICQRGTSLTIQCQVDSQVTMMFWYRQQPGQSLTLIATANQGSEATYESGFVIDKFPISRPNLTFSTLTVSNMSPEDSSIYLCSVLRGSGNTIYFGEGSWLTVV.

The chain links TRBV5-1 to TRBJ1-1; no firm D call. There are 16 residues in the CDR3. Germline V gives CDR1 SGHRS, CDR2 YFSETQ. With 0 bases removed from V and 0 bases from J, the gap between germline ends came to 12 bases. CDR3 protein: CASSLEFGVMNTEAFF. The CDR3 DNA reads TGCGCCAGCAGCTTGGAGTTTGGGGTGATGAACACTGAAGCTTTCTTT. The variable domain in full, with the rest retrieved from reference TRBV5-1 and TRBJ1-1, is KAGVTQTPRYLIKTRGQQVTLSCSPISGHRSVSWYQQTPGQGLQFLFEYFSETQRNKGNFPGRFSGRQFSNSRSEMNVSTLELGDSALYLCASSLEFGVMNTEAFFGQGTRLTVV.

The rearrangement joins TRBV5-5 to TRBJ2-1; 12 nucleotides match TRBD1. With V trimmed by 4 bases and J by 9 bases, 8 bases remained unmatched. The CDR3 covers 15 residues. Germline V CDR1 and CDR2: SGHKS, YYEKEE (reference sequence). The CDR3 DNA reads TGTGCCAGCAGCCCTACCGGGACAGGGGGCGGTGAGCAGTTCTTC. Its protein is CASSPTGTGGGEQFF.

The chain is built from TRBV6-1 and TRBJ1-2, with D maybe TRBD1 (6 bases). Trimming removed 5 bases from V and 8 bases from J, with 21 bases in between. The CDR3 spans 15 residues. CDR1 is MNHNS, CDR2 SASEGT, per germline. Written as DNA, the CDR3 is TGTGCCAGCAGTCCACCGGGACAAAGAGCCCTGGGCTACACCTTC. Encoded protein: CASSPPGQRALGYTF.

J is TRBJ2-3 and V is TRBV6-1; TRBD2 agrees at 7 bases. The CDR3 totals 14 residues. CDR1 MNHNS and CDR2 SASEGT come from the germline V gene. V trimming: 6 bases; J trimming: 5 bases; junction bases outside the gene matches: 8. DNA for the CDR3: TGTGCCAGCAGACTCCGACTAGCCTTAGATACGCAGTATTTT. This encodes CASRLRLALDTQYF.

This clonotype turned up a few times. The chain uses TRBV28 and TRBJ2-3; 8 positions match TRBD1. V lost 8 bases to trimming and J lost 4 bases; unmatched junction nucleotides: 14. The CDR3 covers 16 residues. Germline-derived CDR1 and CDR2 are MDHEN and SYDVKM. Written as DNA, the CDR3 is TGTGCCAGCCCCCCCCACCAGGGGGCTGCGGCAGATACGCAGTATTTT. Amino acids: CASPPHQGAAADTQYF.

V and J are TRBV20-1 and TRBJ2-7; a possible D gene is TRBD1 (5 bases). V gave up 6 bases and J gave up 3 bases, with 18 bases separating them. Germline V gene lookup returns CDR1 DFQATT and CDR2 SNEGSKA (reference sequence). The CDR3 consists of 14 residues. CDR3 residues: CSAPRRAGRYEQYF. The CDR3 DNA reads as TGCAGTGCCCCGCGCCGAGCAGGGCGCTACGAGCAGTACTTC.

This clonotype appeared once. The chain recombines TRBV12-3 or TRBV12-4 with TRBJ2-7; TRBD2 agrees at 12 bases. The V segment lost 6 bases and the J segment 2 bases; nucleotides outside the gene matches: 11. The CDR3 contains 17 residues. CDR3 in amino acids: CASSPGRRTSGAYEQYF. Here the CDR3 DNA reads TGTGCCAGCAGCCCAGGGCGCCGGACTAGCGGGGCCTACGAGCAGTACTTC.

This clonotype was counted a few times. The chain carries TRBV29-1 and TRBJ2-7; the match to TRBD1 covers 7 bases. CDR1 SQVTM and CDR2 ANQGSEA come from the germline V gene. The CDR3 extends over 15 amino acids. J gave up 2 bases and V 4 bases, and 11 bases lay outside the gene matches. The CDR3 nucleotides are TGCAGCGTTGGGGAGTTGGGACAGCCAGCCTACGAGCAGTACTTC. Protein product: CSVGELGQPAYEQYF.

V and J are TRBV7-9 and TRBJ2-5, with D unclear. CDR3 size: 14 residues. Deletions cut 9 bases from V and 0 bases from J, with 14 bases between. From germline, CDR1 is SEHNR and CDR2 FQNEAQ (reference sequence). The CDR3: CASRMGTYQETQYF. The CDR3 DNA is TGTGCCAGTAGGATGGGCACCTACCAAGAGACCCAGTACTTC.

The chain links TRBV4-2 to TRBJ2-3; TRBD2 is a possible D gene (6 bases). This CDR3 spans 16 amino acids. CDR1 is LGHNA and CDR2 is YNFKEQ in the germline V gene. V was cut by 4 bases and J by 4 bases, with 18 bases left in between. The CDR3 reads CASSRPPGEGADTQYF. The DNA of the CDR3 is TGTGCCAGCAGCCGACCCCCGGGGGAAGGGGCAGATACGCAGTATTTT.

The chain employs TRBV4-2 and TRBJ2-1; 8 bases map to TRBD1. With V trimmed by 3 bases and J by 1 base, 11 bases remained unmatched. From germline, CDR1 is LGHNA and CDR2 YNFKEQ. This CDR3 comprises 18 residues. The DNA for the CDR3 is TGTGCCAGCAGCCAGTTGAGGGACAGGCATCGATCCTACAATGAGCAGTTCTTC. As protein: CASSQLRDRHRSYNEQFF.

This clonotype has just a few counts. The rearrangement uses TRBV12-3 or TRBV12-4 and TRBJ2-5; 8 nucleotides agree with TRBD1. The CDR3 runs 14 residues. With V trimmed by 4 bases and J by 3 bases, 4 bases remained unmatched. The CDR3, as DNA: TGTGCCAGCAGTTATAAGACAGGGGAAGAGACCCAGTACTTC. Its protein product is CASSYKTGEETQYF.

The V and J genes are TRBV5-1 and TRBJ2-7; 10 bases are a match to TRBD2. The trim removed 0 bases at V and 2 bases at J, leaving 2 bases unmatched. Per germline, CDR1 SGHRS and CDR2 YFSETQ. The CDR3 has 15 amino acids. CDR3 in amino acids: CASSLGTSGTYEQYF. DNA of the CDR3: TGCGCCAGCAGCTTGGGAACTAGCGGGACCTACGAGCAGTACTTC.

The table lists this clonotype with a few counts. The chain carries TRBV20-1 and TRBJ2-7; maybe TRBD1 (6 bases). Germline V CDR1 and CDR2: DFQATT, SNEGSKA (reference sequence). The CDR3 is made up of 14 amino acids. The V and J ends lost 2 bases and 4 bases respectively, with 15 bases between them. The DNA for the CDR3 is TGCAGTGCTAGAACCACGACAGGACCATACGAGCAGTACTTC. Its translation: CSARTTTGPYEQYF.

The CDR3 nucleotides read TGTGCCAGCAGTTACATCGGTGATTCCTACGAGCAGTACTTC. It is translated as CASSYIGDSYEQYF. J is TRBJ2-7 and V is TRBV6-2 or TRBV6-3; no clear D. V lost 2 bases, J lost 1 base, and 9 bases lay in between. There are 14 residues in the CDR3. Germline V CDR1 and CDR2: MNHEY, SVGEGT.

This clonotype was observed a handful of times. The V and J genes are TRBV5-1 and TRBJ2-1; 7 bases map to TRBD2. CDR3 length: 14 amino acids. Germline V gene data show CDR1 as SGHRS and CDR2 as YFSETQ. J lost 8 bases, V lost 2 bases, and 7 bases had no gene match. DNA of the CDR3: TGCGCCAGCAGCTTTGGACTAGGGGAAGATGAGCAGTTCTTC. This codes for CASSFGLGEDEQFF. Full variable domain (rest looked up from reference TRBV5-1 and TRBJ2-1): KAGVTQTPRYLIKTRGQQVTLSCSPISGHRSVSWYQQTPGQGLQFLFEYFSETQRNKGNFPGRFSGRQFSNSRSEMNVSTLELGDSALYLCASSFGLGEDEQFFGPGTRLTVL.

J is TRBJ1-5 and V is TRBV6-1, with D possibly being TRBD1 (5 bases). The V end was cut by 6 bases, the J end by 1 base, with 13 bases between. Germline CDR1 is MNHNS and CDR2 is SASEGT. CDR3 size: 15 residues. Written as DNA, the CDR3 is TGTGCCAGCAGCCTACCTTGGGGGAGCAATCAGCCCCAGCATTTT. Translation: CASSLPWGSNQPQHF.

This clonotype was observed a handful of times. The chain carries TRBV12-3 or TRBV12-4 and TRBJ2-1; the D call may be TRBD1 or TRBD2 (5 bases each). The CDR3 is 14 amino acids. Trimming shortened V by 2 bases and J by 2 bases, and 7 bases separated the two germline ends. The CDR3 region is CASSLLGPYNEQFF. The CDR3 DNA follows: TGTGCCAGCAGTTTACTGGGACCCTACAATGAGCAGTTCTTC.

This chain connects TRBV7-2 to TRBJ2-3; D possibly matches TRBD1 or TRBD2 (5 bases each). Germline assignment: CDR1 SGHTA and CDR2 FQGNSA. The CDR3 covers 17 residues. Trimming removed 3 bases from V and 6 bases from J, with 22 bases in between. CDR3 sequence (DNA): TGTGCCAGCAGCTTGTGGACTTCTCGTTCCCCAGGGGATACGCAGTATTTT. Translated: CASSLWTSRSPGDTQYF.

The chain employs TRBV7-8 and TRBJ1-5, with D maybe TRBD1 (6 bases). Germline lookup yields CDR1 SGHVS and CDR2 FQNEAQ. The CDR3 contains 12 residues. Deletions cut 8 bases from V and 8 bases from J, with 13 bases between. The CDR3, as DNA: TGTGCCAGCTCCCACCAGGGGAAGCCCCAGCATTTT. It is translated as CASSHQGKPQHF.

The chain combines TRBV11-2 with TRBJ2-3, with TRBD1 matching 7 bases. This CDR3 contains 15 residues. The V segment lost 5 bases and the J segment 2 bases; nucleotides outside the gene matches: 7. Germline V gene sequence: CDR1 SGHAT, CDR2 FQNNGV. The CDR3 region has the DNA TGTGCCAGCAGCCTGTGGACAGGAGACACAGATACGCAGTATTTT. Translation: CASSLWTGDTDTQYF. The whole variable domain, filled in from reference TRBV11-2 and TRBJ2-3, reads EAGVAQSPRYKIIEKRQSVAFWCNPISGHATLYWYQQILGQGPKLLIQFQNNGVVDDSQLPKDRFSAERLKGVDSTLKIQPAKLEDSAVYLCASSLWTGDTDTQYFGPGTRLTVL.

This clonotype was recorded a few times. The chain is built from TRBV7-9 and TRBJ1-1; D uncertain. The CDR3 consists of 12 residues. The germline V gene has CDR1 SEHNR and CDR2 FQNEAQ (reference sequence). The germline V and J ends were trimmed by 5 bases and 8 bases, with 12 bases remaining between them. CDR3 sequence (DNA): TGTGCCAGCAGCGGAGGGTATATGGAAGCTTTCTTT. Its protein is CASSGGYMEAFF.

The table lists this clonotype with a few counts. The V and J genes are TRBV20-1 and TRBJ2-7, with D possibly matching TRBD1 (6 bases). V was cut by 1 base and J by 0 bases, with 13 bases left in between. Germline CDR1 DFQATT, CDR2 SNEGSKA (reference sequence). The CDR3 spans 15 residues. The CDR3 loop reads CSARALMDSSYEQYF. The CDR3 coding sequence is TGCAGTGCTAGAGCCCTAATGGACAGCTCCTACGAGCAGTACTTC.

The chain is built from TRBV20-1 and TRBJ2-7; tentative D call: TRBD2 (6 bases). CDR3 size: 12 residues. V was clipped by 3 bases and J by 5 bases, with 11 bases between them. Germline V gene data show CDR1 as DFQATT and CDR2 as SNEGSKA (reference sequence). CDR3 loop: CSASGGGDEQYF. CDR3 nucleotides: TGCAGTGCTAGCGGGGGAGGCGACGAGCAGTACTTC.

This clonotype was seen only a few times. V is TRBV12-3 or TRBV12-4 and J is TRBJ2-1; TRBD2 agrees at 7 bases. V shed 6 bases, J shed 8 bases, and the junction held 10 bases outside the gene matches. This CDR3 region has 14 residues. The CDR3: CASSENKGRDEQFF. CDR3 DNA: TGTGCCAGCAGCGAGAACAAGGGGAGGGATGAGCAGTTCTTC.

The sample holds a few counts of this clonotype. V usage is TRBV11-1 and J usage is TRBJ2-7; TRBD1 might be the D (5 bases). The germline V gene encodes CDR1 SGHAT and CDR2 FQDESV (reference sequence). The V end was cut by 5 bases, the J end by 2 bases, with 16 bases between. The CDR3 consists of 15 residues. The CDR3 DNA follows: TGTGCCAGCAGCCCCCAAATGACAGCACCCTACGAGCAGTACTTC. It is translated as CASSPQMTAPYEQYF. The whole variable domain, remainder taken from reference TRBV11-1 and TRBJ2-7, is EAEVAQSPRYKITEKSQAVAFWCDPISGHATLYWYRQILGQGPELLVQFQDESVVDDSQLPKDRFSAERLKGVDSTLKIQPAELGDSAMYLCASSPQMTAPYEQYFGPGTRLTVT.

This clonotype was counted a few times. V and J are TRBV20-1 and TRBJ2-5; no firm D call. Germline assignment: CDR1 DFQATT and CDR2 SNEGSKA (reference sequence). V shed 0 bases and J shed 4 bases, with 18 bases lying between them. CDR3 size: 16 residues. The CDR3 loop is CSARDAAFPFPETQYF. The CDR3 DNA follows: TGCAGTGCTAGAGACGCTGCATTCCCTTTTCCAGAGACCCAGTACTTC.